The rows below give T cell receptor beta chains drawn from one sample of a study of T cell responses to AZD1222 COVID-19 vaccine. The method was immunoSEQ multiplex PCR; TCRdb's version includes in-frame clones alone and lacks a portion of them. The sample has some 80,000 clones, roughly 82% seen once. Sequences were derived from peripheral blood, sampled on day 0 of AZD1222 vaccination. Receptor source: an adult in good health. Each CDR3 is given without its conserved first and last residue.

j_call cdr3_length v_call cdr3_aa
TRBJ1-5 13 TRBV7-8 ASSPRDRGWEPQH
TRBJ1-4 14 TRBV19 ASSRTPRDSNEKLF
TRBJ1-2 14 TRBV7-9 ASSFATGNLFYGYT
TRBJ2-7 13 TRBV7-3 ASSSSSGPYYEQY
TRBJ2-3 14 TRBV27 ASSLDGIASTDTQY
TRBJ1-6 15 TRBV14 ASSQDILGTGGSPLH
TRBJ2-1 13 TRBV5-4 ASSTGQGAYNEQF
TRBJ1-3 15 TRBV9 ASSVVPGQVSGNTIY
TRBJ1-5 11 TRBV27 ASSTRRGQPQH
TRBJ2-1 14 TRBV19 ASKKGGTSRYNEQF
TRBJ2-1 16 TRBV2 ASRLLAGPPSPHNEQF
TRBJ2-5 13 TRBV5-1 ASSLVGTGKETQY
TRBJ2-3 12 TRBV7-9 ASSPGWDTDTQY
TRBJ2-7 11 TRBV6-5 ASKQDFGYEQY
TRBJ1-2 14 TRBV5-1 ASSLTTPPGGYGYT
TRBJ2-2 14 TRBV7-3 ASSRLAVANTGELF
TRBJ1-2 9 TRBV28 ATTGDYGYT
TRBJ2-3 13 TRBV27 ASSSDRVVGGTQY
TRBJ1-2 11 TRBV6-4 ASSDWDRGGYT
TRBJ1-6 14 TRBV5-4 ASSLGRVEYDSPLH
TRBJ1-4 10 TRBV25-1 ASSPNGGKLF
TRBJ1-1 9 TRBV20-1 SARDQGWAF
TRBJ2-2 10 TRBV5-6 ASSSYAGELF
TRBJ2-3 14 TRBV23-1 ASSQSKRSSTDTQY
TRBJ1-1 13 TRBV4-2 ASSRTQGEGTEAF
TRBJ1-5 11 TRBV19 ASSPRSGQPQH
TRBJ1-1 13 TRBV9 ASSVGGQGLAEAF
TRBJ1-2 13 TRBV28 ASSEGTGGGYGYT
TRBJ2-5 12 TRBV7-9 ASSFLMGQETQY
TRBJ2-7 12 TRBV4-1 ASSIDRGVYEQY
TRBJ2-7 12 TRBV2 ASSRTGLGYEQY
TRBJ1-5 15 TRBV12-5 ASGLFTGSYSNQPQH
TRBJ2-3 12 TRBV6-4 ASSERGGTDTQY
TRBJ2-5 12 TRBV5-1 ASSPGQAQETQY
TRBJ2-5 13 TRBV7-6 ASSLDYGGIETQY
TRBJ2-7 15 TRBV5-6 ASSMCSLLAGGCEQY
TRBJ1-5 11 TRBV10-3 AITGQPNQPQH
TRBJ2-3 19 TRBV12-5 ASGLEMVFSLSLDSADTQY